This note documents a single T cell receptor beta chain sequence. The antigen remains undetermined. Using a J-beta primer mix together with a sample-barcoded 5' primer, a second PCR was run for roughly 7 to 12 cycles. MiXCR, applied by TCRdb to the 5' RACE reads, yields one record per CDR3 protein. Here the sample spans around 1,600,000 distinct CDR3 sequences, 35% to 45% being singletons. This sample is part of a study of blood T cells in healthy people across ages. Study-wide background: Through template switching, about one barcoded beta molecule was captured per two T cells, as measured in model experiments. Study observations and caveats: Among T cells, TCR beta diversity per million cells dropped roughly linearly as age rose.

Germline assignment: CDR1 DFQATT and CDR2 SNEGSKA (reference sequence). The CDR3 runs to 12 residues. With 3 bases removed from V and 11 bases from J, the gap between germline ends came to 16 bases. The origin of this receptor is a young woman in good health. The genes are TRBV20-1 and TRBJ2-5; D may be TRBD1 or TRBD2 (5 bases each). Material: blood. The CDR3 sequence is CSASIGTHGQYF. Written as DNA, the CDR3 is TGCAGTGCTAGTATCGGGACCCACGGGCAGTACTTC.